Each of the 2 T cell receptor beta chains below was sequenced from the same sample in a study of long-term antiretroviral therapy in people with HIV. Run at survey level, the immunoSEQ assay was version v3.0. Generated by immunoSEQ multiplex PCR, the TCRdb table keeps only in-frame clones and is missing some. The data show 25,000 to 30,000 clones, 84% seen once. Sample: unsorted PBMCs, taken 0.4 years after starting antiretroviral therapy. These receptors were obtained from a man aged 18 to 29 with HIV.

A single count supports this clone. The J gene is TRBJ2-7, the V gene TRBV7-2, with 8 bases lining up with TRBD2. The germline CDR1 and CDR2 sequences are SGHTA and FQGNSA. V shed 3 bases and J 3 bases; nucleotides not matched to a gene: 4. CDR3 length: 14 amino acids. CDR3 in DNA: TGTGCCAGCAGCTTGGGGGCGGGAGGCTACGAGCAGTACTTC. Translated: CASSLGAGGYEQYF.

Only a few counts were recorded for this clone. This chain uses TRBV25-1 with TRBJ1-5; D call uncertain. Trimming removed 1 base at V and 6 bases at J, with 4 bases between. CDR3 length: 12 amino acids. The germline V gene has CDR1 MGHDK and CDR2 SYGVNS. CDR3 region: CASSESSQPQHF. Here the CDR3 DNA reads TGTGCCAGCAGTGAATCGTCTCAGCCCCAGCATTTT.